Listed below are T cell receptor beta chains from one sample, sequenced in a study of PD-1 blockade in mismatch repair-deficient tumors. For these receptors, no antigen is known. Clones were sequenced by immunoSEQ multiplex PCR, and TCRdb holds only the in-frame ones, with some missing. In the table there are roughly 10,000 clones, approximately 89% of which are singletons. The sequencing here drew on cells cultured in vitro, taken from a patient treated with pembrolizumab. The origin of the receptors is an adult with mismatch repair-deficient cancer. The CDR3 runs from the conserved cysteine through the conserved F or W. The order of the fields is J gene, D gene, V gene, clone size, CDR3 DNA, CDR3 protein. D genes are given only for firm matches. Where a row states a size, it is once, few, many or the class of an expanded clone; other rows omit it.

j_call: TRBJ1-3
d_call: TRBD1
v_call: TRBV5-1
clone_size: NA
cdr3_nt: TGCGCCAGCAGCCCGCAGGGACAGGGAGGCGGAAACACCATATATTTT
cdr3_aa: CASSPQGQGGGNTIYF

j_call: TRBJ1-4
d_call: TRBD1
v_call: TRBV7-8
clone_size: NA
cdr3_nt: TGTGCCAGCAGCTTAGGGACAGGGAAGGAAAAACTGTTTTTT
cdr3_aa: CASSLGTGKEKLFF

j_call: TRBJ2-7
d_call: NA
v_call: TRBV20-1
clone_size: once
cdr3_nt: TGCAGTGCTAGACCCGCTTACGAGCAGTACTTC
cdr3_aa: CSARPAYEQYF

j_call: TRBJ2-1
d_call: NA
v_call: TRBV12-5
clone_size: NA
cdr3_nt: TGTGCTAGTGGTTTGTGGACTGACGAGCAGTTCTTC
cdr3_aa: CASGLWTDEQFF

j_call: TRBJ2-1
d_call: NA
v_call: TRBV21-1
clone_size: NA
cdr3_nt: TGTGCCAGCAGCAAAGTTTCATCCGACAATGAGCAGTTCTTC
cdr3_aa: CASSKVSSDNEQFF

j_call: TRBJ2-1
d_call: TRBD2
v_call: TRBV7-3
clone_size: NA
cdr3_nt: TGTGCCAGCAGCTTAACGGGGGTAGCGGGAAGCGCCTACAATGAGCAGTTCTTC
cdr3_aa: CASSLTGVAGSAYNEQFF

j_call: TRBJ2-2
d_call: TRBD2
v_call: TRBV10-2
clone_size: once
cdr3_nt: TGCGCCAGCAGTGAGAGAGCGGGAGTGGGGTCCGGGGAGCTGTTTTTT
cdr3_aa: CASSERAGVGSGELFF

j_call: TRBJ2-6
d_call: TRBD1
v_call: TRBV5-1
clone_size: NA
cdr3_nt: TGCGCCAGCAGCCCTTGGACAGGGGTCAACGTCCTGACTTTC
cdr3_aa: CASSPWTGVNVLTF

j_call: TRBJ2-3
d_call: NA
v_call: TRBV2
clone_size: NA
cdr3_nt: TGTGCCAGCAACAGGGCTAGCAGCGCAGATACGCAGTATTTT
cdr3_aa: CASNRASSADTQYF

j_call: TRBJ2-1
d_call: TRBD1
v_call: TRBV7-3
clone_size: NA
cdr3_nt: TGTGCCAGCAGCCTGGGGACAGGGGTTGGCAATGAGCAGTTCTTC
cdr3_aa: CASSLGTGVGNEQFF

j_call: TRBJ2-1
d_call: NA
v_call: TRBV28
clone_size: NA
cdr3_nt: TGTGCCAGCATCGGGAGCCGGGGGAATGAGCAGTTCTTC
cdr3_aa: CASIGSRGNEQFF

j_call: TRBJ1-1
d_call: NA
v_call: TRBV25-1
clone_size: NA
cdr3_nt: TGTGCCAGCAGGACTCCAGGACGTGGGACTGAAGCTTTCTTT
cdr3_aa: CASRTPGRGTEAFF

j_call: TRBJ1-5
d_call: TRBD1
v_call: TRBV19
clone_size: NA
cdr3_nt: TGTGCCAGTAGTATTTGGACAGGGGATCAGCCCCAGCATTTT
cdr3_aa: CASSIWTGDQPQHF

j_call: TRBJ2-6
d_call: NA
v_call: TRBV5-4
clone_size: NA
cdr3_nt: TGTGCCAGCAGCTTTACGGGGGCCAACGTCCTGACTTTC
cdr3_aa: CASSFTGANVLTF

j_call: TRBJ2-7
d_call: NA
v_call: TRBV6-5
clone_size: NA
cdr3_nt: TGTGCCAGCAGTTTAGGACCCCAGACGGGAGAGCAGTACTTC
cdr3_aa: CASSLGPQTGEQYF

j_call: TRBJ2-7
d_call: TRBD1
v_call: TRBV19
clone_size: NA
cdr3_nt: TGTGCCAGTAGTAGCGGGACAGGGTCCTACGAGCAGTACTTC
cdr3_aa: CASSSGTGSYEQYF

j_call: TRBJ1-3
d_call: TRBD1
v_call: TRBV18
clone_size: NA
cdr3_nt: TGTGCCAGCTCAATACAGGGGCCACTCTCTGGAAACACCATATATTTT
cdr3_aa: CASSIQGPLSGNTIYF

j_call: TRBJ2-3
d_call: NA
v_call: TRBV25-1
clone_size: NA
cdr3_nt: TGTGCCAGCAGTGAATACTCCCTCACAGATACGCAGTATTTT
cdr3_aa: CASSEYSLTDTQYF

j_call: TRBJ2-3
d_call: TRBD2
v_call: TRBV27
clone_size: NA
cdr3_nt: TGTGCCAGCAGTTTACGTCCCGGGACTAGCGGGAGCCCAGATACGCAGTATTTT
cdr3_aa: CASSLRPGTSGSPDTQYF

j_call: TRBJ2-5
d_call: NA
v_call: TRBV7-8
clone_size: few
cdr3_nt: TGTGCCAGCAGCTTAGGTATAAGCATGGAGACCCAGTACTTC
cdr3_aa: CASSLGISMETQYF

j_call: TRBJ2-7
d_call: NA
v_call: TRBV14
clone_size: NA
cdr3_nt: TGTGCCAGCAATGGCGGGGACTACGAGCAGTACTTC
cdr3_aa: CASNGGDYEQYF

j_call: TRBJ1-1
d_call: TRBD1
v_call: TRBV7-3
clone_size: once
cdr3_nt: TGTGCCAGCAGCTCCCAGGGGGGTAACACTGAAGCTTTCTTT
cdr3_aa: CASSSQGGNTEAFF

j_call: TRBJ2-2
d_call: TRBD2
v_call: TRBV7-3
clone_size: NA
cdr3_nt: TGTGCCAGCAGCATCGATAGCGGGGAGGGTACCGGGGAGCTGTTTTTT
cdr3_aa: CASSIDSGEGTGELFF

j_call: TRBJ2-7
d_call: TRBD1
v_call: TRBV13
clone_size: once
cdr3_nt: TGTGCCAGCAGTCTAACCGGGACAGGGGGGACCTACGAGCAGTACTTC
cdr3_aa: CASSLTGTGGTYEQYF

j_call: TRBJ2-5
d_call: NA
v_call: TRBV5-8
clone_size: NA
cdr3_nt: TGTGCCAGCAGCGTCGGGACACTCGGGACCCAGTACTTC
cdr3_aa: CASSVGTLGTQYF

j_call: TRBJ2-1
d_call: NA
v_call: TRBV10-1
clone_size: NA
cdr3_nt: TGCGCCAGCAGTGACCTCGGGGGAGACTCCTACAATGAGCAGTTCTTC
cdr3_aa: CASSDLGGDSYNEQFF

j_call: TRBJ2-7
d_call: TRBD1
v_call: TRBV30
clone_size: NA
cdr3_nt: TGTGCCTCCACACGGGACAGGCCTTACGAGCAGTACTTC
cdr3_aa: CASTRDRPYEQYF

j_call: TRBJ1-5
d_call: TRBD1
v_call: TRBV27
clone_size: NA
cdr3_nt: TGTGCCAGGCACTCCCCCACCGGACAGGGCTATCAGCCCCAGCATTTT
cdr3_aa: CARHSPTGQGYQPQHF

j_call: TRBJ1-4
d_call: NA
v_call: TRBV7-9
clone_size: NA
cdr3_nt: TGTGCCAGCAGCGGGCCCTTGGCAAGTAATGAAAAACTGTTTTTT
cdr3_aa: CASSGPLASNEKLFF

j_call: TRBJ2-2
d_call: TRBD1
v_call: TRBV4-1
clone_size: NA
cdr3_nt: TGCGCCAGCAGCTCCGGGACAGGGGGCGAATGGTACACCGGGGAGCTGTTTTTT
cdr3_aa: CASSSGTGGEWYTGELFF

j_call: TRBJ2-7
d_call: NA
v_call: TRBV27
clone_size: NA
cdr3_nt: TGTGCCAGCAGTTTAAAACCGATCTACGAGCAGTACTTC
cdr3_aa: CASSLKPIYEQYF

j_call: TRBJ2-3
d_call: NA
v_call: TRBV9
clone_size: NA
cdr3_nt: TGTGCCAGCAGTGCCTTGGGCAGACGCACAGATACGCAGTATTTT
cdr3_aa: CASSALGRRTDTQYF

j_call: TRBJ2-2
d_call: NA
v_call: TRBV27
clone_size: NA
cdr3_nt: TGTGCCAGCAGGTGGTACTCCGGGGAGCTGTTTTTT
cdr3_aa: CASRWYSGELFF

j_call: TRBJ2-1
d_call: NA
v_call: TRBV28
clone_size: NA
cdr3_nt: TGTGCCAGCAGTTTATTGGAGGGTGAGCAGTTCTTC
cdr3_aa: CASSLLEGEQFF

j_call: TRBJ2-1
d_call: TRBD2
v_call: TRBV19
clone_size: NA
cdr3_nt: TGTGCCAGTAGTATAGAGACAGGTCCTAGCGGGTTCACACACTATGAGCAGTTCTTC
cdr3_aa: CASSIETGPSGFTHYEQFF

j_call: TRBJ1-2
d_call: TRBD1
v_call: TRBV19
clone_size: NA
cdr3_nt: TGTGCCAGTAGTATATCCGGGACAGGGGGCTATGGCTACACCTTC
cdr3_aa: CASSISGTGGYGYTF

j_call: TRBJ2-3
d_call: NA
v_call: TRBV6-8
clone_size: NA
cdr3_nt: TGTGCCAGTGAAGGCACAGATACGCAGTATTTT
cdr3_aa: CASEGTDTQYF

j_call: TRBJ1-5
d_call: NA
v_call: TRBV2
clone_size: NA
cdr3_nt: TGTGCCAGCAACTTCGATGCGGGCAATCAGCCCCAGCATTTT
cdr3_aa: CASNFDAGNQPQHF

j_call: TRBJ1-3
d_call: NA
v_call: TRBV5-1
clone_size: NA
cdr3_nt: TGCGCCAGCAGCCCGCCAGGGGACACCATATATTTT
cdr3_aa: CASSPPGDTIYF

j_call: TRBJ2-2
d_call: NA
v_call: TRBV5-6
clone_size: NA
cdr3_nt: TGTGCCAGCAGCTGGGGGCACACCGGGGAGCTGTTTTTT
cdr3_aa: CASSWGHTGELFF

j_call: TRBJ2-7
d_call: TRBD1
v_call: TRBV5-5
clone_size: NA
cdr3_nt: TGTGCCAGCACAAAGCAAACAGGGGACTACGAGCAGTACTTC
cdr3_aa: CASTKQTGDYEQYF

j_call: TRBJ2-1
d_call: TRBD2
v_call: TRBV4-2
clone_size: NA
cdr3_nt: TGTGCCAGCAGCCAGGGGACTAGCGGAGACAATGAGCAGTTCTTC
cdr3_aa: CASSQGTSGDNEQFF

j_call: TRBJ2-7
d_call: TRBD2
v_call: TRBV4-1
clone_size: NA
cdr3_nt: TGCGCCAGCAGCCTGGAGCGGGAGGGGTACGAGCAGTACTTC
cdr3_aa: CASSLEREGYEQYF

j_call: TRBJ2-7
d_call: TRBD1
v_call: TRBV5-1
clone_size: NA
cdr3_nt: TGCGCCAGCAGCTTAACCGGGACAGGGCTCGAGCAGTACTTC
cdr3_aa: CASSLTGTGLEQYF

j_call: TRBJ2-7
d_call: NA
v_call: TRBV10-3
clone_size: NA
cdr3_nt: TGTGCCATCAGTGGGCAACACACCTACGAGCAGTACTTC
cdr3_aa: CAISGQHTYEQYF

j_call: TRBJ2-1
d_call: NA
v_call: TRBV5-1
clone_size: NA
cdr3_nt: TGCGCCAGCCGTTTGGACCTGGCGAACTACAATGAGCAGTTCTTC
cdr3_aa: CASRLDLANYNEQFF

j_call: TRBJ2-7
d_call: TRBD2
v_call: TRBV28
clone_size: NA
cdr3_nt: TGTGCCAGCAGTTTATCGGGACTAGCGGCATCCTCCTACGAGCAGTACTTC
cdr3_aa: CASSLSGLAASSYEQYF

j_call: TRBJ2-3
d_call: NA
v_call: TRBV5-1
clone_size: NA
cdr3_nt: TGCGCCAGCAGCTTGGCCCCGGGGCCAGATACGCAGTATTTT
cdr3_aa: CASSLAPGPDTQYF

j_call: TRBJ2-1
d_call: TRBD2
v_call: TRBV19
clone_size: NA
cdr3_nt: TGTGCCAGTAAGGGACTAGCGGGAGGATCCTACAATGAGCAGTTCTTC
cdr3_aa: CASKGLAGGSYNEQFF

j_call: TRBJ2-5
d_call: NA
v_call: TRBV6-6
clone_size: NA
cdr3_nt: TGTGCCAGCAGTTACTCGCCCTCGGAGGAGACCCAGTACTTC
cdr3_aa: CASSYSPSEETQYF

j_call: TRBJ2-1
d_call: TRBD2
v_call: TRBV6-4
clone_size: NA
cdr3_nt: TGTGCCAGCAGTGACCCGACTGGCCCGATAGCGGGAATTGAGCAGTTCTTC
cdr3_aa: CASSDPTGPIAGIEQFF

j_call: TRBJ2-7
d_call: NA
v_call: TRBV4-2
clone_size: NA
cdr3_nt: TGTGCCAGCAGCCCCACCGTCATCTTGGCCGGATTCTACGAGCAGTACTTC
cdr3_aa: CASSPTVILAGFYEQYF

j_call: TRBJ2-6
d_call: NA
v_call: TRBV29-1
clone_size: once
cdr3_nt: TGCAGCGTTGATAGCAGTGGGGCCAACGTCCTGACTTTC
cdr3_aa: CSVDSSGANVLTF

j_call: TRBJ2-1
d_call: NA
v_call: TRBV18
clone_size: NA
cdr3_nt: TGTGCCAGCTCACCTGCAGGGGTTTACAGGAATGAGCAGTTCTTC
cdr3_aa: CASSPAGVYRNEQFF

j_call: TRBJ2-1
d_call: NA
v_call: TRBV27
clone_size: few
cdr3_nt: TGTGCCAGCAGACAAGACGGCCTCAATGAGCAGTTCTTC
cdr3_aa: CASRQDGLNEQFF